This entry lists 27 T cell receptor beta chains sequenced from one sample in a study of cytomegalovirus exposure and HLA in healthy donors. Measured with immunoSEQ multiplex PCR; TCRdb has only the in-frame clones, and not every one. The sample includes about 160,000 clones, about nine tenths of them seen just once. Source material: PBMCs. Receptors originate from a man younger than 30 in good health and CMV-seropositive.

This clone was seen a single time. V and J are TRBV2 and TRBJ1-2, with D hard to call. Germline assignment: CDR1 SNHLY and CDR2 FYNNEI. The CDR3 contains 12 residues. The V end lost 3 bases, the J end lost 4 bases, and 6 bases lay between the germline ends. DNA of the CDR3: TGTGCCAGCAGTGACAGGATCTATGGCTACACCTTC. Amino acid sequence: CASSDRIYGYTF.

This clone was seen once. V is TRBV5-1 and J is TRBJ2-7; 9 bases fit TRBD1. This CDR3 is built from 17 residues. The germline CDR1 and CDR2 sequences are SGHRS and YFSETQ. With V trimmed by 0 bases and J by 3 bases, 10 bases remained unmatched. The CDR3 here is CASSLGVSGQGLYEQYF. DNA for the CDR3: TGCGCCAGCAGCTTGGGGGTTTCGGGACAGGGCCTCTACGAGCAGTACTTC.

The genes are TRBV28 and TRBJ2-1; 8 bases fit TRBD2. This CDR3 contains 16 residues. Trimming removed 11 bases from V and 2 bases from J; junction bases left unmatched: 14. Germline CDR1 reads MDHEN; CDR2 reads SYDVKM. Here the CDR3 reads CAASGGSVNTYNEQFF. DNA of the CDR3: TGTGCCGCCAGCGGGGGCAGTGTTAATACCTACAATGAGCAGTTCTTC.

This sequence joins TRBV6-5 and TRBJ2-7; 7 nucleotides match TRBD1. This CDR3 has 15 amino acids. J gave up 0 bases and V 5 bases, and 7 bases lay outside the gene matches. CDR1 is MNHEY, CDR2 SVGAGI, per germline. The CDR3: CASSGRQGSSYEQYF. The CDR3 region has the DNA TGTGCCAGCAGTGGACGACAGGGTAGCTCCTACGAGCAGTACTTC.

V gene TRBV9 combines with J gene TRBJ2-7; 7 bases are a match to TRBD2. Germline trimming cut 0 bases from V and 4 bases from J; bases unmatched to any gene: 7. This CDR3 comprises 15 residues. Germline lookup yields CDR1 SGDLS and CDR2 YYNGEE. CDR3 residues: CASSVDSGSSYEQYF. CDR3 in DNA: TGTGCCAGCAGCGTAGATAGCGGGTCCTCATACGAGCAGTACTTC.

DNA of the CDR3: TGTGCCAGCAGCTTGCGGGGGACTGAAGCTTTCTTT. It specifies CASSLRGTEAFF. The chain links TRBV11-3 to TRBJ1-1; D might be TRBD1 (5 bases). The CDR3 is 12 residues long. Looked up from germline, CDR1 is SGHNT and CDR2 is YENEEA. Trimming shortened V by 3 bases and J by 5 bases, and 7 bases separated the two germline ends.

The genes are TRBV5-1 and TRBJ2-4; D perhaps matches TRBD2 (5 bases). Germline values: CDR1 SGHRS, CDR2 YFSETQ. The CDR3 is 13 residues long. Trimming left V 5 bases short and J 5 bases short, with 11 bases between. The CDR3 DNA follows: TGCGCCAGCAGGAGGACTGGGGAAAACATTCAGTACTTC. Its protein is CASRRTGENIQYF.

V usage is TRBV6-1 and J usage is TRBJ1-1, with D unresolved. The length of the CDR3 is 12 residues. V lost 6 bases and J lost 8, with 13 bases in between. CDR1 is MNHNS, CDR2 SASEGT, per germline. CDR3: CASRTEGGEAFF. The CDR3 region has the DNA TGTGCCAGCAGGACCGAGGGAGGCGAAGCTTTCTTT.

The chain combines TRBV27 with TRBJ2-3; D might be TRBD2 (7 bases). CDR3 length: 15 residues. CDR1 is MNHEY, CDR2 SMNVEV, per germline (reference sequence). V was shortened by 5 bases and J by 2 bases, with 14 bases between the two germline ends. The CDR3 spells CASSRGGPPTDTQYF. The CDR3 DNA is TGTGCCAGCAGTAGGGGGGGACCTCCCACAGATACGCAGTATTTT.

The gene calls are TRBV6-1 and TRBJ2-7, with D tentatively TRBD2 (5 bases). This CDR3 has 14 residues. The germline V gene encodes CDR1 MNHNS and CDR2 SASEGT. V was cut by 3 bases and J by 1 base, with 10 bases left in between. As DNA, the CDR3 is TGTGCCAGCAGTGAGGCTAGCCGATCCTACGAGCAGTACTTC. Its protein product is CASSEASRSYEQYF.

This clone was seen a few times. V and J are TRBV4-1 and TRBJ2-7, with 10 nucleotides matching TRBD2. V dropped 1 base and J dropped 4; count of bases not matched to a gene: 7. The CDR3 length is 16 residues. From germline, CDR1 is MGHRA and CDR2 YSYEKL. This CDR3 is CASSQGLAGVSYEQYF. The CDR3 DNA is TGCGCCAGCAGCCAAGGCCTAGCGGGAGTATCGTACGAGCAGTACTTC.

The CDR3 protein is CASSDGGGRDHKHTGELFF. The CDR3, as DNA: TGTGCCAGCAGTGACGGGGGAGGCAGGGACCATAAGCATACCGGGGAGCTGTTTTTT. This chain links TRBV2 with TRBJ2-2; D might be TRBD2 (6 bases). The CDR3 loop spans 19 amino acids. The V gene's germline CDR1 is SNHLY and CDR2 FYNNEI. The V gene lost 3 bases and the J gene lost 5 bases, with 25 bases spanning the gap.

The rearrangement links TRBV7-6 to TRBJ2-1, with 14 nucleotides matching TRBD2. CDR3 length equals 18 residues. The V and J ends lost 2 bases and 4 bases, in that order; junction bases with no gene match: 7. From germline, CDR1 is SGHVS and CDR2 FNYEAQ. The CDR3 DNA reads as TGTGCCAGCAGCTTACTGGGACTAGCGGGAGTGGGGTACAATGAGCAGTTCTTC. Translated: CASSLLGLAGVGYNEQFF.

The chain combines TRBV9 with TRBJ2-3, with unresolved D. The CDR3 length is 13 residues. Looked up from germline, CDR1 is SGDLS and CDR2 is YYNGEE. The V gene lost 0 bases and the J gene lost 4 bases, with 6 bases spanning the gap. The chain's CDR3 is CASSVDSPDTQYF. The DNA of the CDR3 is TGTGCCAGCAGCGTAGATAGCCCAGATACGCAGTATTTT.

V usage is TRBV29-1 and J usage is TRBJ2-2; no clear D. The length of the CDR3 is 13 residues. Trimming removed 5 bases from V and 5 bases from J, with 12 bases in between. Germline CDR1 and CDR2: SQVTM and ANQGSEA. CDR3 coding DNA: TGCAGCGTTTTTGACATACAAACCGGGGAGCTGTTTTTT. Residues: CSVFDIQTGELFF.

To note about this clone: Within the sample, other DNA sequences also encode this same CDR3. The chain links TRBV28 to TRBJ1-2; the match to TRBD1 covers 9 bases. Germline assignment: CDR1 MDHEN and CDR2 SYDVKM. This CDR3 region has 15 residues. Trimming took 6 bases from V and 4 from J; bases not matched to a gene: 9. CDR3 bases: TGTGCCAGCAGCTCTCCGGGACAGGGAGGCTATGGCTACACCTTC. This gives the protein CASSSPGQGGYGYTF.

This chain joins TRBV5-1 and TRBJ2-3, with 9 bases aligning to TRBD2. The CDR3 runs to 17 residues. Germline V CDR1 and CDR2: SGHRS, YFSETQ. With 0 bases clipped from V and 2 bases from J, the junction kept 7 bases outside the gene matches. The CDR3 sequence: CASSLAITSGSTDTQYF. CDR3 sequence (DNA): TGCGCCAGCAGCTTGGCCATTACTAGCGGGTCCACAGATACGCAGTATTTT.

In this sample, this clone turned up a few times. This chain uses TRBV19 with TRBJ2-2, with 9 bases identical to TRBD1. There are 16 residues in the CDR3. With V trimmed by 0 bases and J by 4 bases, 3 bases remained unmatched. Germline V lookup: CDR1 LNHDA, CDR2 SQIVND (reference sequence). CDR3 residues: CASSIEVTGGTGELFF. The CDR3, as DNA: TGTGCCAGTAGTATAGAAGTGACAGGGGGCACCGGGGAGCTGTTTTTT.

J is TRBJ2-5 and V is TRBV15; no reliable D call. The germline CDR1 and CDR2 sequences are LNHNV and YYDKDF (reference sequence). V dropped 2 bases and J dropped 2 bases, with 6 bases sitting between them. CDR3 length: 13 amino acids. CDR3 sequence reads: CATSRTIQETQYF. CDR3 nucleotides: TGTGCCACCAGCAGAACAATTCAAGAGACCCAGTACTTC.

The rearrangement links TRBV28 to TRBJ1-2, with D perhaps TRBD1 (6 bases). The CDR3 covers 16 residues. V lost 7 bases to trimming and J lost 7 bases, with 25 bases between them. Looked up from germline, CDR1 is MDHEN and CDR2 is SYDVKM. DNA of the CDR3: TGTGCCAGCACTCAAGAGGGTCAGGGGACCTATGCTGGCTACACCTTC. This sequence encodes CASTQEGQGTYAGYTF.

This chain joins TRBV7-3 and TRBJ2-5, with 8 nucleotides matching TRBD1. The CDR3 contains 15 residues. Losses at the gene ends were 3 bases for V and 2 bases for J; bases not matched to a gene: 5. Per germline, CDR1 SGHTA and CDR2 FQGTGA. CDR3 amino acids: CASSLQGAIQETQYF. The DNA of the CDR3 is TGTGCCAGCAGCTTGCAGGGGGCAATTCAAGAGACCCAGTACTTC.

CDR3 amino acids: CASSLDLGQGERKAFF. Written as DNA, the CDR3 is TGTGCCAGCAGCTTGGACCTCGGACAGGGGGAGAGGAAAGCTTTCTTT. V and J are TRBV5-4 and TRBJ1-1; TRBD1 matches at 10 bases. J lost 9 bases, V lost 0 bases, and 11 bases had no gene match. CDR1 SGHNT and CDR2 YYREEE come from the germline V gene (reference sequence). CDR3 length equals 16 residues.

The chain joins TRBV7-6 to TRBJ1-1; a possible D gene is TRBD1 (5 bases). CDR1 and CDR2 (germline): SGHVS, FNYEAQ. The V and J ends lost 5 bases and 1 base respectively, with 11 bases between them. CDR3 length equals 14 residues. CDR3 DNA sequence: TGTGCCAGCAGCCGGGGGTCGCGGAACACTGAAGCTTTCTTT. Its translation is CASSRGSRNTEAFF.

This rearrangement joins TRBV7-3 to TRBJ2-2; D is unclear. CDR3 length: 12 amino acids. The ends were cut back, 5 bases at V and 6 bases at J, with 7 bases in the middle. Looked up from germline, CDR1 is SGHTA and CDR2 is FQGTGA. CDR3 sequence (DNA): TGTGCCAGCAGCCCCGGTGCCGGGGAGCTGTTTTTT. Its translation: CASSPGAGELFF. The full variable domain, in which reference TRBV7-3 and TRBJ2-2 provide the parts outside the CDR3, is GAGVSQTPSNKVTEKGKYVELRCDPISGHTALYWYRQSLGQGPEFLIYFQGTGAADDSGLPNDRFFAVRPEGSVSTLKIQRTERGDSAVYLCASSPGAGELFFGEGSRLTVL.

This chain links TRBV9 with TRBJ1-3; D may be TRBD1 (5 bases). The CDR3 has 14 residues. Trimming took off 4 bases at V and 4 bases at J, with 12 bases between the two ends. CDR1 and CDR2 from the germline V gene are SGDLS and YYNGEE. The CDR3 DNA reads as TGTGCCAGCAGCTCCCCGGGGGTAGGAAACACCATATATTTT. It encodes CASSSPGVGNTIYF. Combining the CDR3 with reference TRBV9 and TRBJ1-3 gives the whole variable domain DSGVTQTPKHLITATGQRVTLRCSPRSGDLSVYWYQQSLDQGLQFLIQYYNGEERAKGNILERFSAQQFPDLHSELNLSSLELGDSALYFCASSSPGVGNTIYFGEGSWLTVV.

The CDR3 DNA follows: TGTGCCAGCAGTGGGGGGGATTATGGGGCCAACGTCCTGACTTTC. Translation: CASSGGDYGANVLTF. This chain joins TRBV2 and TRBJ2-6; possible D gene TRBD2, 6 bases. The CDR3 consists of 15 residues. V was pared by 4 bases and J by 3 bases, with 10 bases between. Germline CDR1 and CDR2: SNHLY and FYNNEI.

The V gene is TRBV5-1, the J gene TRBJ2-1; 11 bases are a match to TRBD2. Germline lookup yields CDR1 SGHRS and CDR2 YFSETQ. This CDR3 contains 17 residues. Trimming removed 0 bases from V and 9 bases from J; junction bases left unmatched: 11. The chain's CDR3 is CASSLGKPTSGTAEQFF. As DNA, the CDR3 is TGCGCCAGCAGCTTGGGCAAGCCGACTAGCGGGACAGCTGAGCAGTTCTTC.